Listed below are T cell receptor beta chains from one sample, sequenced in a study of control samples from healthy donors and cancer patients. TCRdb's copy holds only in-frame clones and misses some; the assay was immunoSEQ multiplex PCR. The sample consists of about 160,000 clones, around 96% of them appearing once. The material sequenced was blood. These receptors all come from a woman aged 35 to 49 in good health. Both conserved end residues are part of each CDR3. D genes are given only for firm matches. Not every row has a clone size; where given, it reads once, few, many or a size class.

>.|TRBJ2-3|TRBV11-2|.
CASSNDWETQYF
TGTGCCAGCAGCAATGACTGGGAAACGCAGTATTTT
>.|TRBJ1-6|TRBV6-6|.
CASRPPGSYNSPLHF
TGTGCCAGCAGGCCCCCGGGCTCCTATAATTCACCCCTCCACTTT
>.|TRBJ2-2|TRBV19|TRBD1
CASGTGGRTGELFF
TGTGCCAGCGGGACAGGGGGCAGGACCGGGGAGCTGTTTTTT
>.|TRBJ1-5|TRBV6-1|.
CASSESPGSPQPQHF
TGTGCCAGCAGTGAATCACCTGGTTCGCCCCAGCCCCAGCATTTT
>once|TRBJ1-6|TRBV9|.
CASSQTTEGNSPLHF
TGTGCCAGCAGCCAAACCACCGAGGGGAATTCACCCCTCCACTTT
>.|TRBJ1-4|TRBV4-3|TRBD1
CASSQGGTGWGNEKLFF
TGCGCCAGCAGCCAAGGGGGGACAGGGTGGGGGAATGAAAAACTGTTTTTT
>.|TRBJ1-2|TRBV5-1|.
CASSSQTGVGGYTF
TGCGCCAGCAGCTCTCAGACGGGGGTCGGCGGCTACACCTTC
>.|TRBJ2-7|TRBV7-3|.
CASSSTGSSYEQYF
TGTGCCAGCAGCTCCACCGGATCCTCCTACGAGCAGTACTTC
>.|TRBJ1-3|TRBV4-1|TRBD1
CASSQDPDRGPGNTIYF
TGCGCCAGCAGCCAAGACCCGGACAGGGGTCCTGGAAACACCATATATTTT
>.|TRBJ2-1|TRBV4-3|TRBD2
CASSTQPSGDNEQFF
TGCGCCAGCAGCACCCAGCCTAGCGGGGACAATGAGCAGTTCTTC
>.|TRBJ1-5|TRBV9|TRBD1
CASSLGQGGQPQHF
TGTGCCAGCAGCCTTGGACAGGGAGGGCAGCCCCAGCATTTT
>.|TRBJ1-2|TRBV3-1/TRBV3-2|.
CASSPVKGNYGYTF
TGTGCCAGCAGCCCAGTCAAGGGAAACTATGGCTACACCTTC
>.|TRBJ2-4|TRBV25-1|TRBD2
CASIGTSGRENIQYF
TGTGCCAGCATTGGGACTAGCGGGAGGGAAAACATTCAGTACTTC
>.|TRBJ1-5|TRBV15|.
CATRAGETFKSNQPQHF
TGTGCCACCAGGGCAGGGGAGACATTCAAGAGCAATCAGCCCCAGCATTTT
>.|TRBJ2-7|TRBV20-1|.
CSASGDTYEQYF
TGCAGTGCTAGTGGGGATACCTACGAGCAGTACTTC
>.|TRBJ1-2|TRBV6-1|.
CASSESGYGYTF
TGTGCCAGCAGTGAATCGGGCTATGGCTACACCTTC
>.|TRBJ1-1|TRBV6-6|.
CASSYDKAVNTEAFF
TGTGCCAGCAGTTACGACAAGGCCGTGAACACTGAAGCTTTCTTT
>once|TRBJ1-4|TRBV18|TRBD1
CASSRAEGAPTTNEKLFF
TGTGCCAGCTCACGAGCCGAGGGGGCTCCGACAACTAATGAAAAACTGTTTTTT
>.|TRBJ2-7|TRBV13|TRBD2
CASSLRPQLAGEYDEQYF
TGTGCCAGCAGCTTACGCCCCCAACTAGCGGGAGAGTACGACGAGCAGTACTTC
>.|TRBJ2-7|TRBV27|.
CASRSITESWREQYF
TGTGCCAGCAGATCAATAACCGAATCGTGGAGAGAGCAGTACTTC
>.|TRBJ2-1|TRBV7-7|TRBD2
CASSLTSGGGGGNEQFF
TGTGCCAGCAGCTTGACTAGCGGGGGTGGCGGGGGCAATGAGCAGTTCTTC
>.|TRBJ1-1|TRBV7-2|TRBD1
CASSSRQGGPEAFF
TGTGCCAGCAGCTCCAGACAGGGGGGCCCTGAAGCTTTCTTT
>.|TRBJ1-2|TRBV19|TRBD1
CASRDRGRGNYGYTF
TGTGCCAGCCGGGACAGGGGACGTGGGAACTATGGCTACACCTTC
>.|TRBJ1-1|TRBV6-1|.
CASSEAAQVNTEAFF
TGTGCCAGCAGCGAAGCGGCACAGGTGAACACTGAAGCTTTCTTT
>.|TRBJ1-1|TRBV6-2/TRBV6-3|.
CASSKSNQAFF
TGTGCCAGCAGTAAGTCCAACCAGGCTTTCTTT
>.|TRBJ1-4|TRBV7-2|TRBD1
CASSLSAGGTNEKLFF
TGTGCCAGCAGCCTCTCTGCAGGGGGGACTAATGAAAAACTGTTTTTT
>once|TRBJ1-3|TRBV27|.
CASYDRNGNTIYF
TGTGCCAGTTACGACAGAAATGGAAACACCATATATTTT
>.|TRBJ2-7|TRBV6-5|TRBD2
CASSYSASGSDEQYF
TGTGCCAGCAGTTACTCGGCTAGCGGGTCCGACGAGCAGTACTTC
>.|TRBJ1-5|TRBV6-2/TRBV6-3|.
CASSYPPGLNSNQPQHF
TGTGCCAGCAGTTACCCTCCGGGTCTAAATAGCAATCAGCCCCAGCATTTT
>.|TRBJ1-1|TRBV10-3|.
CAISGGGAEAFF
TGTGCCATCAGTGGGGGGGGCGCCGAAGCTTTCTTT
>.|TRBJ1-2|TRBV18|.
CASSPLSNYGYTF
TGTGCCAGCTCACCTCTAAGTAACTATGGCTACACCTTC
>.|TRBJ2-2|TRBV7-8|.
CASSFNVGLFNTGELFF
TGTGCCAGCAGCTTTAATGTTGGACTCTTCAACACCGGGGAGCTGTTTTTT
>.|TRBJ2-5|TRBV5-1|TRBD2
CASSTTSAQETQYF
TGCGCCAGCAGCACAACTAGCGCCCAAGAGACCCAGTACTTC
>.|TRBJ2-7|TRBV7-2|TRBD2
CASSLVRAGTATYEQYF
TGTGCCAGCAGCTTAGTGAGAGCGGGGACTGCTACCTACGAGCAGTACTTC
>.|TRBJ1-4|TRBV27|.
CASSPGPTQEKLFF
TGTGCCAGCAGCCCCGGTCCTACCCAAGAAAAACTGTTTTTT
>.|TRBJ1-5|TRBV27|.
CASSFQESQPQHF
TGTGCCAGCAGTTTTCAGGAAAGTCAGCCCCAGCATTTT
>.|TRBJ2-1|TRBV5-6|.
CASSSGSARGEQFF
TGTGCCAGCAGCTCCGGGAGCGCGCGTGGTGAGCAGTTCTTC
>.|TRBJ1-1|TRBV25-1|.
CASRSGTLNTEAFF
TGTGCCAGCAGGAGCGGGACACTGAACACTGAAGCTTTCTTT
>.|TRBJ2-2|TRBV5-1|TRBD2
CASSLVAGEAGELFF
TGCGCCAGCAGCTTGGTAGCGGGAGAAGCCGGGGAGCTGTTTTTT
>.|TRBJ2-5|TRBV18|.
CASSRDLAQETQYF
TGTGCCAGCTCACGGGACCTGGCTCAAGAGACCCAGTACTTC
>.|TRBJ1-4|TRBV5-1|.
CASRDSLGQNEKLFF
TGCGCCAGCCGGGACTCCTTGGGGCAGAATGAAAAACTGTTTTTT
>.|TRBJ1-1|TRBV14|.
CASSPTMNTEAFF
TGTGCCAGCAGCCCCACAATGAACACTGAAGCTTTCTTT
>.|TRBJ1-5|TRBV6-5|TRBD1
CASMKQGLAQPQHF
TGTGCCAGCATGAAACAGGGGCTTGCTCAGCCCCAGCATTTT
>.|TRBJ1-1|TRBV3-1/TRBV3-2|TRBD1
CASRPTGAGEAFF
TGTGCCAGCAGACCTACAGGGGCAGGCGAAGCTTTCTTT
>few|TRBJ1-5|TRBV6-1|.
CASSDRFNQPQHF
TGTGCCAGCAGTGACAGGTTCAATCAGCCCCAGCATTTT
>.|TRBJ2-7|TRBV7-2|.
CASSLRTALYEQYF
TGTGCCAGCAGCTTAAGAACAGCCCTATACGAGCAGTACTTC
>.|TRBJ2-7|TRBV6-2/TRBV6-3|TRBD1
CASSTQQGALNEQYF
TGTGCCAGCAGTACACAACAGGGGGCGTTGAACGAGCAGTACTTC
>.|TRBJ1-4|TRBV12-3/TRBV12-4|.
CASSFSGDEKLFF
TGTGCCAGCAGTTTTTCCGGGGACGAAAAACTGTTTTTT
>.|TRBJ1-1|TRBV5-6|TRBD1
CASSLGQGRGNTEAFF
TGTGCCAGCAGCTTAGGACAGGGGAGAGGGAACACTGAAGCTTTCTTT
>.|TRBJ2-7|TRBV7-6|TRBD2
CASSLAAGGTNEQYF
TGTGCCAGCAGCTTAGCGGCAGGAGGGACTAACGAGCAGTACTTC
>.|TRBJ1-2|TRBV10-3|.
CAISESGTVSGYTF
TGTGCCATCAGTGAGTCAGGGACGGTTTCTGGCTACACCTTC
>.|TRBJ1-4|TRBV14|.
CASSHGTALDEKLFF
TGTGCCAGCAGCCATGGGACGGCTCTCGATGAAAAACTGTTTTTT
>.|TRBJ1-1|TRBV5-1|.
CASSWGERAYTEAFF
TGCGCCAGCAGCTGGGGAGAAAGGGCGTACACTGAAGCTTTCTTT
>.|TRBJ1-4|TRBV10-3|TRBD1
CATTGAVNEKLFF
TGTGCCACAACAGGGGCTGTCAATGAAAAACTGTTTTTT
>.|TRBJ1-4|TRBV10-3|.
CAINRATNEKLFF
TGTGCCATCAATCGTGCAACTAATGAAAAACTGTTTTTT
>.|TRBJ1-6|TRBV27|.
CASRPDRSLYNSPLHF
TGTGCCAGCAGACCTGACAGAAGCCTCTATAATTCACCCCTCCACTTT